Following are 18 T cell receptor beta chains from one sample sequenced in a study of CD8+CD57+ T cells in acquired aplastic anemia. Profiles of TCR beta VDJ and CDR3 were generated from a genomic DNA template. TCRdb analysed the reads with MiXCR anew, one entry per CDR3 protein. The sample comprises roughly 170,000 distinct CDR3 sequences, around 50% of which are singletons, and about an eighth rests with the top ten. It was patients with CD8+CD57+ cell expansion by flow cytometry who were chosen for sequencing. Sequences were obtained from sorted CD4+, CD8+, or CD8+CD57+ T cells (not recorded which) from PBMCs. The receptor source for this set is a human donor with aplastic anemia.

This clonotype has only a few counts. V is TRBV6-2 or TRBV6-3 and J is TRBJ1-1; no definite D call. Germline-derived CDR1 and CDR2 are MNHEY and SVGEGT. There are 14 residues in the CDR3. The V gene lost 0 bases and the J gene lost 5 bases, with 10 bases spanning the gap. The CDR3 reads CASSYSGPGTEAFF. The CDR3 bases are TGTGCCAGCAGTTACTCTGGACCGGGTACTGAAGCTTTCTTT.

Ten or more counts support this clonotype. V and J are TRBV2 and TRBJ2-2; TRBD1 matches at 8 bases. V shed 6 bases, J shed 5 bases, and the junction held 5 bases outside the gene matches. The CDR3 extends over 14 amino acids. The germline V gene has CDR1 SNHLY and CDR2 FYNNEI. The CDR3 sequence is CASRTGVGTGELFF. Here the CDR3 DNA reads TGTGCCAGCAGGACAGGGGTGGGGACCGGGGAGCTGTTTTTT.

This clonotype was seen ten or more times. The rearrangement uses TRBV14 and TRBJ2-7, with D possibly being TRBD1 or TRBD2 (5 bases each). The CDR3 is made up of 14 amino acids. Trimming shortened V by 3 bases and J by 0 bases, and 9 bases separated the two germline ends. Per the germline V gene, CDR1 is SGHDN and CDR2 is FVKESK. For the CDR3, the DNA is TGTGCCAGCAGCCATAAGGGGAGCTCCTACGAGCAGTACTTC. Translating it yields CASSHKGSSYEQYF. Full variable domain (rest looked up from reference TRBV14 and TRBJ2-7): EAGVTQFPSHSVIEKGQTVTLRCDPISGHDNLYWYRRVMGKEIKFLLHFVKESKQDESGMPNNRFLAERTGGTYSTLKVQPAELEDSGVYFCASSHKGSSYEQYFGPGTRLTVT.

The gene calls are TRBV2 and TRBJ1-6; tentative D call: TRBD1 (6 bases). From germline, CDR1 is SNHLY and CDR2 FYNNEI. This CDR3 has 20 residues. Trimming stripped 4 bases from V and 3 bases from J, with 25 bases between. CDR3 sequence: CASSAGMGGGRGVYNSPLHF. CDR3 coding DNA: TGTGCCAGCAGTGCTGGGATGGGGGGGGGCCGGGGTGTCTATAATTCACCCCTCCACTTT.

CDR3 coding DNA: TGTGCCACCTCCGCTGCTAATACGCAGTATTTT. Translating gives CATSAANTQYF. The chain carries TRBV24-1 and TRBJ2-3; D gene unclear. The CDR3 has 11 residues. Trimming took off 9 bases at V and 7 bases at J, with 10 bases between the two ends. The germline V gene has CDR1 KGHDR and CDR2 SFDVKD.

In its sample, this clonotype was seen a few times. The J gene is TRBJ2-7, the V gene TRBV15; 8 bases fit TRBD1. Germline CDR1 reads LNHNV; CDR2 reads YYDKDF (reference sequence). This CDR3 has 13 residues. V dropped 4 bases and J dropped 3; count of bases not matched to a gene: 2. The CDR3 bases are TGTGCCACCAGCACCGGACAGGGCTACGAGCAGTACTTC. Its translation is CATSTGQGYEQYF.

In this sample, this clonotype turned up many times. The CDR3 is CASSFSGDYGYTF. For the CDR3, the DNA is TGTGCCAGCAGCTTCTCAGGGGACTATGGCTACACCTTC. The chain joins TRBV5-5 to TRBJ1-2, with a tentative D call TRBD1 (6 bases). The germline V gene has CDR1 SGHKS and CDR2 YYEKEE (reference sequence). The V and J ends lost 2 bases and 3 bases respectively, with 8 bases between them. CDR3 size: 13 residues.

This chain connects TRBV20-1 to TRBJ2-7; either TRBD1 or TRBD2 may fit D (6 bases each). The CDR3 extends over 13 amino acids. Trimming stripped 3 bases from V and 2 bases from J, with 11 bases between. Per germline, CDR1 DFQATT and CDR2 SNEGSKA (reference sequence). The CDR3: CSASRGTTYEQYF. The CDR3 nucleotides read TGCAGTGCTAGTCGGGGGACAACCTACGAGCAGTACTTC.

The gene calls are TRBV29-1 and TRBJ1-2; 9 bases line up with TRBD1. CDR1 and CDR2 from the germline V gene are SQVTM and ANQGSEA. Unmatched junction bases numbered 10, after V lost 6 bases and J lost 8 bases. The length of the CDR3 is 13 residues. CDR3 coding DNA: TGCAGCGTCGACCCGGGACAGGGTGAAGGCTACACCTTC. Translating it yields CSVDPGQGEGYTF.

The chain employs TRBV18 and TRBJ1-2; the D is unclear. Germline loops: CDR1 KGHSH, CDR2 LQKENI. CDR3 size: 14 residues. Trimming took 2 bases from V and 4 from J, leaving 11 bases between them. CDR3 coding DNA: TGTGCCAGCTCACCAATCATGGAGGGCTATGGCTACACCTTC. It specifies CASSPIMEGYGYTF.

The chain uses TRBV19 and TRBJ1-5; D remains ambiguous. V shed 3 bases and J shed 0 bases, with 15 bases lying between them. In germline, CDR1 is LNHDA, CDR2 SQIVND (reference sequence). CDR3 length equals 17 residues. The CDR3 sequence: CASSIVTGPYSNQPQHF. The CDR3 bases are TGTGCCAGTAGTATCGTTACCGGACCTTATAGCAATCAGCCCCAGCATTTT.

The rearrangement links TRBV9 to TRBJ1-6, with unresolved D. Trimming stripped 7 bases from V and 10 bases from J, with 3 bases between. In germline, CDR1 is SGDLS, CDR2 YYNGEE. The CDR3 has 9 amino acids. CDR3: CASGSPLHF. The CDR3 DNA reads as TGTGCCAGCGGCTCACCCCTCCACTTT.

This clonotype showed up many times. The rearrangement joins TRBV7-9 to TRBJ2-3; 16 nucleotides match TRBD2. The CDR3 extends over 16 amino acids. The ends lost 5 bases at V and 6 bases at J; junction bases unmatched: 5. CDR1 and CDR2 (germline): SEHNR, FQNEAQ (reference sequence). CDR3 in DNA: TGTGCCAGCAGCACGGGGACTAGCGGGGGGGCCGATACGCAGTATTTT. This gives the protein CASSTGTSGGADTQYF.

This clonotype was detected ten times or more. CDR3 loop: CASSVGTSGGAPDTQYF. The CDR3, as DNA: TGTGCCAGCAGCGTAGGTACTAGCGGGGGGGCTCCAGATACGCAGTATTTT. The chain links TRBV9 to TRBJ2-3, with 13 nucleotides matching TRBD2. Germline assignment: CDR1 SGDLS and CDR2 YYNGEE. V shed 0 bases and J 4 bases; nucleotides not matched to a gene: 5. CDR3 length: 17 residues.

Note on this clonotype: A read error may explain this, as a much larger clone is one base away. V usage is TRBV4-2 and J usage is TRBJ1-2, with 10 bases matching TRBD1. Germline-derived CDR1 and CDR2 are LGHNA and YNFKEQ. The CDR3 loop spans 14 amino acids. The trim removed 3 bases at V and 6 bases at J, leaving 4 bases unmatched. This CDR3 is CASSQGTGDHGYTF. CDR3 coding DNA: TGTGCCAGCAGCCAGGGGACAGGGGACCATGGCTACACCTTC.

This chain joins TRBV10-3 and TRBJ2-1; 9 nucleotides line up with TRBD2. The CDR3 has 16 residues. The germline V gene has CDR1 ENHRY and CDR2 SYGVKD. Trimming removed 0 bases from V and 6 bases from J; junction bases left unmatched: 6. CDR3 sequence: CAISESRLAGFNEQFF. CDR3 nucleotides: TGTGCCATCAGTGAGTCCCGGCTAGCGGGGTTCAATGAGCAGTTCTTC.

This chain uses TRBV19 with TRBJ1-1; TRBD1 agrees at 7 bases. The CDR3 is made up of 15 amino acids. Per germline, CDR1 LNHDA and CDR2 SQIVND (reference sequence). Trimming took 4 bases from V and 1 from J; bases not matched to a gene: 6. This chain's CDR3 is CASSSPGQANTEAFF. The CDR3 DNA sequence: TGTGCCAGTAGTAGCCCAGGACAGGCGAACACTGAAGCTTTCTTT.

The chain couples TRBV28 to TRBJ2-5; no definite D call. V lost 9 bases and J 8 bases, leaving 7 bases between the germline ends. Per the germline V gene, CDR1 is MDHEN and CDR2 is SYDVKM. This CDR3 is built from 9 residues. The CDR3 DNA follows: TGTGCCAGACGGATAACCCAGTACTTC. The encoded protein is CARRITQYF.